These T cell receptor beta chains were read from a single sample in a study of blood T cell repertoires in COVID-19. The method was immunoSEQ multiplex PCR; TCRdb's version includes in-frame clones alone and lacks a portion of them. The sample consists of roughly 290,000 clones, around 87% of them appearing once. Sequencing was performed on peripheral blood. The origin of the receptors is a woman in her fifties or sixties who had recovered from COVID-19. CDR3s include the opening cysteine and the closing phenylalanine or tryptophan. A D gene is named only where the DNA matches it firmly. Size tells how often a clone was seen (once, few, many) or the class of an expanded clone, and some rows leave it out.

d_call	j_call	clone_size	v_call	cdr3_aa	cdr3_nt
TRBD1	TRBJ1-2	few	TRBV15	CATSSLSGGNYGYTF	TGTGCCACCAGCAGCCTATCAGGGGGGAACTATGGCTACACCTTC
-	TRBJ1-2	-	TRBV2	CASSDRSYGYTF	TGTGCCAGCTCGGACAGAAGCTATGGCTACACCTTC
TRBD1	TRBJ2-6	-	TRBV10-3	CAISADRASGANVLTF	TGTGCCATCAGTGCGGACAGGGCTTCTGGGGCCAACGTCCTGACTTTC
-	TRBJ1-6	once	TRBV6-1	CASSEAAGDSPLHF	TGTGCCAGCAGTGAAGCGGCGGGGGATTCACCCCTCCACTTT
TRBD2	TRBJ2-5	-	TRBV7-7	CASSFSPGLAIQETQYF	TGTGCTAGCAGCTTTTCCCCGGGACTAGCGATACAAGAGACCCAGTACTTC
TRBD2	TRBJ2-7	few	TRBV5-1	CASSLDGAGGLGEQYF	TGCGCCAGCAGCTTGGATGGAGCGGGGGGGCTAGGCGAGCAGTACTTC
TRBD1	TRBJ1-5	-	TRBV10-1	CAGWDREVYQPQHF	TGCGCCGGATGGGACAGAGAAGTGTATCAGCCCCAGCATTTT
-	TRBJ1-1	-	TRBV5-8	CASSLEAGAGRAFF	TGTGCCAGCAGCTTGGAGGCAGGGGCCGGAAGAGCTTTCTTT
TRBD1	TRBJ1-5	-	TRBV27	CASSADRGRNQPQHF	TGTGCCAGCAGCGCGGACAGGGGACGCAATCAGCCCCAGCATTTT
-	TRBJ2-1	-	TRBV4-3	CASSQVARNNEQFF	TGCGCCAGCAGCCAAGTTGCGCGGAACAATGAGCAGTTCTTC
-	TRBJ1-5	-	TRBV5-1	CASSDGTLGGLQHF	TGCGCCAGCAGCGACGGGACATTAGGCGGCTTGCAGCATTTT
-	TRBJ1-2	few	TRBV28	CASSFQGRDYGYTF	TGTGCCAGCAGTTTCCAGGGAAGGGACTATGGCTACACCTTC
TRBD2	TRBJ2-3	-	TRBV9	CASSVMGLSSTDTQYF	TGTGCCAGCAGCGTAATGGGACTATCTAGCACAGATACGCAGTATTTT
TRBD2	TRBJ2-3	-	TRBV10-3	CAISDGAGDTQYF	TGTGCCATCAGTGATGGAGCGGGGGATACGCAGTATTTT
-	TRBJ2-2	-	TRBV7-2	CASSTRQYANTGELFF	TGTGCCAGCAGCACCAGACAGTACGCGAACACCGGGGAGCTGTTTTTT
-	TRBJ1-1	-	TRBV28	CASSTGGTEAFF	TGTGCCAGCAGTACGGGGGGAACTGAAGCTTTCTTT
TRBD1	TRBJ2-1	few	TRBV3-1/TRBV3-2	CASSQVGPGGRKFF	TGTGCCAGCAGCCAAGTGGGTCCAGGGGGACGAAAGTTCTTC
-	TRBJ2-7	-	TRBV2	CASREGGGEQYF	TGTGCCAGCAGAGAAGGGGGAGGCGAGCAGTACTTC
TRBD1	TRBJ1-6	few	TRBV30	CAWSLGQGGSPLHF	TGTGCCTGGAGTCTCGGGCAGGGGGGATCACCCCTCCACTTT
-	TRBJ2-7	-	TRBV30	CAWRAGPAYEQYF	TGTGCCTGGAGAGCAGGTCCTGCCTACGAGCAGTACTTC
-	TRBJ2-4	-	TRBV7-2	CASSLAGGNQAKNIQYF	TGTGCCAGCAGCTTAGCGGGGGGTAACCAAGCCAAAAACATTCAGTACTTC
TRBD1	TRBJ2-7	-	TRBV28	CASRGQGVTYEQYF	TGTGCCAGCAGGGGACAGGGGGTTACCTACGAGCAGTACTTC
-	TRBJ1-2	-	TRBV12-3/TRBV12-4	CASSLGGLDGYTF	TGTGCCAGCAGTTTAGGAGGGCTCGATGGCTACACCTTC
-	TRBJ1-5	-	TRBV29-1	CSVAGNSNQPQHF	TGCAGCGTTGCAGGGAATAGCAATCAGCCCCAGCATTTT
TRBD1	TRBJ1-6	many	TRBV27	CASGPGGPYSPLHF	TGTGCCAGCGGACCAGGGGGCCCCTATTCACCCCTCCACTTT
-	TRBJ1-2	-	TRBV6-2/TRBV6-3	CASSHNGYTF	TGTGCCAGCAGTCACAATGGCTACACCTTC
-	TRBJ1-2	-	TRBV10-3	CAISSQTRYGYTF	TGTGCCATCAGTTCCCAGACCAGGTATGGCTACACCTTC
TRBD2	TRBJ2-7	-	TRBV7-2	CASSLGGRAYEQYF	TGTGCCAGCAGCTTGGGCGGGAGGGCCTACGAGCAGTACTTC
-	TRBJ2-1	once	TRBV28	CASRTYHEQFF	TGTGCCAGCAGAACTTACCACGAGCAGTTCTTC
-	TRBJ2-2	-	TRBV2	CASRAGQNTGELFF	TGTGCCAGCAGAGCTGGACAGAACACCGGGGAGCTGTTTTTT
-	TRBJ1-1	-	TRBV7-9	CASSLRQSQPEAFF	TGTGCCAGCAGCCTAAGACAGAGCCAGCCTGAAGCTTTCTTT
TRBD2	TRBJ2-6	-	TRBV19	CAGSTGGDSGANVLTF	TGTGCCGGAAGCACGGGGGGTGACTCTGGGGCCAACGTCCTGACTTTC
-	TRBJ1-3	-	TRBV5-1	CASSLAGGVSGNTIYF	TGCGCCAGCAGCTTGGCCGGCGGGGTTAGTGGAAACACCATATATTTT
-	TRBJ2-7	-	TRBV7-2	CASSRIDRDWPFEQYF	TGTGCCAGCAGCCGCATAGACCGGGACTGGCCCTTCGAGCAGTACTTC
-	TRBJ1-2	-	TRBV7-2	CASSSGQPVYGYTF	TGTGCCAGCAGCTCAGGACAGCCAGTCTATGGCTACACCTTC
-	TRBJ1-1	-	TRBV9	CASSPLKGGRPEAFF	TGTGCCAGCAGCCCCCTCAAGGGGGGGCGTCCTGAAGCTTTCTTT
TRBD2	TRBJ2-5	-	TRBV7-6	CASSPSSGPNQETQYF	TGTGCCAGCAGTCCTTCTAGCGGGCCCAACCAAGAGACCCAGTACTTC
TRBD2	TRBJ2-5	few	TRBV5-1	CASSLAAGGAEETQYF	TGCGCCAGCAGCTTGGCGGCGGGGGGGGCTGAGGAGACCCAGTACTTC
TRBD1	TRBJ1-6	-	TRBV27	CASRRDRALISPLHF	TGTGCCAGCAGGAGGGACAGGGCGCTTATTTCACCCCTCCACTTT
TRBD1	TRBJ2-7	-	TRBV6-1	CASSDVVGRGRDEQYF	TGTGCCAGCAGTGATGTAGTAGGCAGGGGGCGGGACGAGCAGTACTTC
TRBD1	TRBJ1-2	once	TRBV7-2	CASSRDRGSYGYTF	TGTGCCAGCAGCCGGGACAGGGGTTCCTATGGCTACACCTTC
-	TRBJ1-2	-	TRBV6-5	CASRTGQFYGYTF	TGTGCCAGCAGAACAGGACAGTTCTATGGCTACACCTTC
-	TRBJ2-7	-	TRBV6-5	CASSRTGTEQYF	TGTGCCAGCAGCCGAACAGGGACCGAGCAGTACTTC
-	TRBJ2-7	-	TRBV20-1	CSTDRSYEQYF	TGCAGTACGGACAGATCCTACGAGCAGTACTTC
-	TRBJ2-3	-	TRBV15	CATSRDKRGTDTQYF	TGTGCCACCAGCAGAGATAAGAGGGGGACAGATACGCAGTATTTT
TRBD1	TRBJ1-1	once	TRBV27	CASSSGTGGGNTEAFF	TGTGCCAGCAGTTCCGGGACAGGGGGGGGGAACACTGAAGCTTTCTTT
-	TRBJ1-2	-	TRBV6-5	CATTIKQGHLYGYTF	TGTGCCACCACCATCAAGCAGGGACATCTCTATGGCTACACCTTC
-	TRBJ2-3	-	TRBV19	CASSNHDWGPDTQYF	TGTGCCAGTAGTAACCACGACTGGGGCCCAGATACGCAGTATTTT
TRBD2	TRBJ2-2	once	TRBV30	CAWSSARTSGRTGELFF	TGTGCCTGGAGTTCAGCGAGGACTAGCGGGAGAACCGGGGAGCTGTTTTTT
-	TRBJ2-1	-	TRBV7-2	CASSLGQGFGEQFF	TGTGCCAGCAGCTTAGGGCAGGGGTTTGGTGAGCAGTTCTTC
-	TRBJ1-4	-	TRBV7-9	CASSPPSQDEKLFF	TGTGCCAGCAGCCCCCCCTCCCAGGATGAAAAACTGTTTTTT
TRBD1	TRBJ1-1	-	TRBV3-1/TRBV3-2	CASSKRGQGGGKTEAFF	TGTGCCAGCAGCAAACGCGGACAGGGCGGGGGAAAAACTGAAGCTTTCTTT